This T cell receptor (beta chain) emerged from a study of Graves' ophthalmopathy and Graves' hyperthyroidism. CDR3 length equals 16 residues. In germline, CDR1 is WSHSY, CDR2 SAAADI. As to this clonotype: Its cognate antigen is unknown. Sequence at one end of the junction differs from germline and may be a read error.

Active ophthalmopathy (CAS at least 3, NOSPECS at least 4), lasting under 3 months. Reliance was placed on clinical symptoms, serum thyroxine, TRAb, thyroid ultrasound and orbital computed tomography for diagnosis. Overall study findings and caveats: Ophthalmopathy progression predictions by the model showed around 72% specificity and approximately 69% sensitivity.

Beta-chain TCR CDR3 regions were amplified from RNA transcripts. HTBI-primed first-round RT-PCR preceded second-round multiplex PCR. One entry per CDR3 protein results from TCRdb running MiXCR on the multiplex PCR reads. The sample comprises 740,000 or so distinct CDR3 sequences, 35% to 50% of which are singletons, and 44% rests with the top ten. Source material: peripheral blood. The chain combines TRBV10-2 with TRBJ1-6; 10 bases are a match to TRBD1. The receptor's source is an adult man with Graves' ophthalmopathy. The CDR3 spells CASSILRDRGRSPLHF. The CDR3, as DNA: TGTGCCAGCAGTATACTACGGGACAGGGGCCGGTCACCCCTCCACTTT.